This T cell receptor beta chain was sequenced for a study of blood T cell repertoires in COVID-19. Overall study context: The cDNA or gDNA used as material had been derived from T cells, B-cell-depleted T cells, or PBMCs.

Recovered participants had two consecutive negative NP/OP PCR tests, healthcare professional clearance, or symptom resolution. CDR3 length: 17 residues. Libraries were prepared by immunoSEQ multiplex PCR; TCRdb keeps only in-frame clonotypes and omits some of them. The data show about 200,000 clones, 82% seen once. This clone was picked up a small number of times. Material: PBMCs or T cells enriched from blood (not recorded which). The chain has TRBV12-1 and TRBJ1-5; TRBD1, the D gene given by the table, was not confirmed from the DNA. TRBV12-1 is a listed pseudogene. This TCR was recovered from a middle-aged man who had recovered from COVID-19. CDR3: CASSLETGRYSNQPQHF. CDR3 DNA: TGTGCCAGCAGCTTGGAGACAGGGAGATATAGCAATCAGCCCCAGCATTTT.